A selection of T cell receptor beta chains follows, all from one sample in a study of blood T cell repertoires in COVID-19. Only in-frame clones appear in the TCRdb table, and some are missing; sequencing was by immunoSEQ multiplex PCR. Of 200,000 to 250,000 clones in the sample, 90% were seen once. Sequencing was performed on peripheral blood. These receptors were obtained from a man aged 25 to 40 with COVID-19, enrolled during active disease. CDR3s include the opening cysteine and the closing phenylalanine or tryptophan. D genes are given only for firm matches. Size values are once, few and many counts, or a class for expanded clones, and some rows have none.

size	D	J	V	DNA	CDR3
.	TRBD1	TRBJ1-1	TRBV15	TGTGCCACCGCCCGACAGGGAAGGCACACTGAAGCTTTCTTT	CATARQGRHTEAFF
once	TRBD2	TRBJ2-1	TRBV19	TGTGCCAGTAGTATAACTAGCGGGAGTTTTAAGTACAATGAGCAGTTCTTC	CASSITSGSFKYNEQFF
.	TRBD2	TRBJ2-1	TRBV5-1	TGCGCCAGCAGCCCTTCTAGCGGGAGGGCGGGGAATGAGCAGTTCTTC	CASSPSSGRAGNEQFF
.	.	TRBJ2-7	TRBV6-2/TRBV6-3	TGTGCCAGCAGTTACTCCGCGGGGGCTAGTCTCTACGAGCAGTACTTC	CASSYSAGASLYEQYF
.	.	TRBJ1-4	TRBV5-5	TGTGCCAGCAGCTTAGGGACACAGGGAGTTAGGGAAAAACTGTTTTTT	CASSLGTQGVREKLFF
.	TRBD2	TRBJ2-7	TRBV6-5	TGTGCCAGCAGTTATGCATATAGCGGGCCCTACGAGCAGTACTTC	CASSYAYSGPYEQYF
.	TRBD1	TRBJ1-1	TRBV6-6	TGTGCCAGCAGTTATCTTAGGGACAGGATTCTCTTT	CASSYLRDRILF
.	TRBD1	TRBJ2-2	TRBV7-9	TGTGCCAGCAGCTCCCGACAGGGCGCGAACACCGGGGAGCTGTTTTTT	CASSSRQGANTGELFF
.	TRBD2	TRBJ2-5	TRBV7-6	TGTGCCAGCAGCTCATCGGCGACTAGCGGCCTCCAAGAGACCCAGTACTTC	CASSSSATSGLQETQYF
once	.	TRBJ2-2	TRBV6-2/TRBV6-3	TGTGCCAGCAGTTCCATACTTTTTCGGGGTCCGCGGGACACCGGGGAGCTGTTTTTT	CASSSILFRGPRDTGELFF
.	TRBD2	TRBJ2-7	TRBV9	TGTGCCAGCAGCCCGGGACTAGCTCCCTACGAGCAGTACTTC	CASSPGLAPYEQYF
few	TRBD1	TRBJ1-4	TRBV6-2/TRBV6-3	TGTGCCAGCAGTAATTACCCACAGGGGGCGACTAATGAAAAACTGTTTTTT	CASSNYPQGATNEKLFF
.	TRBD1	TRBJ1-5	TRBV7-2	TGTGCCAGCAGCTTAGAACAGGGGGGACTCCAGTCCCAGCATTTT	CASSLEQGGLQSQHF
.	TRBD1	TRBJ1-1	TRBV6-5	TGTGCCAGCAGTTACCGCAGGACAGGGAACACTGAAGCTTTCTTT	CASSYRRTGNTEAFF
.	TRBD2	TRBJ2-7	TRBV5-6	TGTGCCAGCAGCTTGGGACTAGCGCTTTACTACGAGCAGTACTTC	CASSLGLALYYEQYF
.	TRBD2	TRBJ2-7	TRBV13	TGTGCCAGCAGCCCCGAATATGACAGCGGGAGGGTTGGCGAGCAGTACTTC	CASSPEYDSGRVGEQYF
.	.	TRBJ1-6	TRBV10-3	TGTGCCATCAGTGAGTCGAAACAGGGCGGGTATAATTCACCCCTCCACTTT	CAISESKQGGYNSPLHF
.	.	TRBJ2-7	TRBV5-6	TGTGCCAGCAGCGTCCGGCCAGAGGATTTCTACGAGCAGTACTTC	CASSVRPEDFYEQYF